Sequencing of this TCR beta chain was carried out in a study of human T cells and chemical hapten exposure. TCRdb fed the RACE reads into MiXCR, producing one record per CDR3 protein. This table has around 71,000 distinct CDR3 sequences, approximately 9.8% appearing once. Findings and limits, study-wide: More PT1 expanded TCRs went with higher patch test scores. Healthy people's immune response may differ from that of the donors, who had alopecia.

This clonotype was picked up many times. Its antigen remains unknown. The time point: patch test 1, 2 weeks after DPC sensitization. Treatment of the sample: therapeutic diphenylcyclopropenone sensitization with weekly scalp DPC. CDR1 and CDR2 (germline): SEHNR, FQNEAQ (reference sequence). The junction had 6 bases not matched to a gene; V was cut back by 5 bases and J by 5 bases. This CDR3 comprises 15 residues. The source of this sequence is a woman between 40 and 55 years old with alopecia areata. Some clones in this sample may be carry-over from other donors' samples. The material was whole blood, obtained in connection with sensitization to the hapten diphenylcyclopropenone (DPC). This chain connects TRBV7-9 to TRBJ2-1; TRBD2 matches at 10 bases. CDR3 amino acids: CASSLSGGAHNEQFF. The CDR3 region has the DNA TGTGCCAGCAGCCTGAGCGGGGGGGCCCACAATGAGCAGTTCTTC.